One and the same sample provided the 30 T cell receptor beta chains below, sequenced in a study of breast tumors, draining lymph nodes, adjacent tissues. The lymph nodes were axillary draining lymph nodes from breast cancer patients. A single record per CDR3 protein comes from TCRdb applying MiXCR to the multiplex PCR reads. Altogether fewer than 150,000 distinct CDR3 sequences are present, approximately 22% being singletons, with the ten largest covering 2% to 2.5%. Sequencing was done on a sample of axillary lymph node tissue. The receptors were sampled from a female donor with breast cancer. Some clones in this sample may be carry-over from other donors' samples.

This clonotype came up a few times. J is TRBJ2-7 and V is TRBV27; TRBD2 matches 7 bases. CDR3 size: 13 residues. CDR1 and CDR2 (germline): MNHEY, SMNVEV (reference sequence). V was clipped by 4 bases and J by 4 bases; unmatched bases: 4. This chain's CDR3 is CASSYQGGYEQYF. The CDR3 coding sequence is TGTGCCAGCAGTTATCAGGGAGGGTACGAGCAGTACTTC.

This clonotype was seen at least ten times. For the CDR3, the DNA is TGCAGTGCACAGGGGATGGACGAGCAGTACTTC. Protein product: CSAQGMDEQYF. The chain carries TRBV20-1 and TRBJ2-7, with 7 bases aligning to TRBD1. Germline CDR1 is DFQATT and CDR2 is SNEGSKA (reference sequence). The CDR3 sequence is 11 residues long. V lost 6 bases to trimming and J lost 5 bases; unmatched junction nucleotides: 4.

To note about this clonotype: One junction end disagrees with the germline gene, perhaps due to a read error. CDR3 amino acids: CASSVADRGNNEQFF. The CDR3 nucleotides are TGTGCCAGCAGTGTCGCGGACAGGGGCAACAATGAGCAGTTCTTT. The chain is built from TRBV6-1 and TRBJ2-1, with TRBD1 matching over 9 bases. Per germline, CDR1 MNHNS and CDR2 SASEGT. The CDR3 sequence is 15 residues long.

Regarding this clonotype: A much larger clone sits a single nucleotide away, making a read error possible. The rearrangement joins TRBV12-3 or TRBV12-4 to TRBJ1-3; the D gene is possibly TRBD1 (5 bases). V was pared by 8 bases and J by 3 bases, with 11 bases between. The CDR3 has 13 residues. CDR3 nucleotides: TGTGCCAGCGGGGCCGACAGTGGAAACACCATATATTTT. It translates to CASGADSGNTIYF.

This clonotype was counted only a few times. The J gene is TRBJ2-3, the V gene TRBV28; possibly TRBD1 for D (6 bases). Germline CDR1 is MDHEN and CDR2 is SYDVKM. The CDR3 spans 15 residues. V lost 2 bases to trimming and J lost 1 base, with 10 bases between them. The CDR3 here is CASSLGQTGTDTQYF. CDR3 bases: TGTGCCAGCAGTTTAGGACAGACGGGCACAGATACGCAGTATTTT. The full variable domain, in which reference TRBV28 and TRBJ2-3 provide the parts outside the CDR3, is DVKVTQSSRYLVKRTGEKVFLECVQDMDHENMFWYRQDPGLGLRLIYFSYDVKMKEKGDIPEGYSVSREKKERFSLILESASTNQTSMYLCASSLGQTGTDTQYFGPGTRLTVL.

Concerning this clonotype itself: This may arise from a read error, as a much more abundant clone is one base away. The CDR3 DNA sequence: TGTGCCATCAGTGACCCGGACAGGCCGGGCTGCACCTTC. The encoded protein is CAISDPDRPGCTF. The chain links TRBV10-3 to TRBJ1-2; 7 positions match TRBD1. The CDR3 totals 13 residues. Germline CDR1 is ENHRY and CDR2 is SYGVKD.

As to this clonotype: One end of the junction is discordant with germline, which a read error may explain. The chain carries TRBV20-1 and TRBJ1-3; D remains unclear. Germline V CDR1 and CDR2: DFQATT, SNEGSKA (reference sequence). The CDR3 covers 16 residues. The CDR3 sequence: CSARDSVEGAGNTIHF. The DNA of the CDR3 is TGCAGTGCTAGAGATTCGGTCGAGGGAGCTGGAAACACCATACATTTC.

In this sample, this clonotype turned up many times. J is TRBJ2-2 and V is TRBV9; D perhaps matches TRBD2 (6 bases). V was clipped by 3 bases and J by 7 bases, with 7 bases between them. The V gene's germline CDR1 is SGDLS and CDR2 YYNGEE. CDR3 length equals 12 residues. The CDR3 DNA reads TGTGCCAGCAGCGCGGGGGTCGGGGAGCTGTTTTTT. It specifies CASSAGVGELFF.

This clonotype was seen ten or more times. CDR3 sequence: CASSPRAPGYEQYF. In nucleotides, the CDR3 is TGTGCCAGCAGCCCACGAGCCCCGGGCTACGAGCAGTACTTC. V is TRBV12-3 or TRBV12-4 and J is TRBJ2-7; no clear D gene. This CDR3 has 14 residues. Trimming left V 6 bases short and J 3 bases short, with 15 bases between.

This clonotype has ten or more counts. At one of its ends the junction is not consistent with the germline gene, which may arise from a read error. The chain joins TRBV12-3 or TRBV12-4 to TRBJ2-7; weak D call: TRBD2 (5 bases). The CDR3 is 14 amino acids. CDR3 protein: CASSPGVANYEQHF. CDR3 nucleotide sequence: TGTGCCAGCAGTCCCGGGGTAGCGAACTACGAGCAGCACTTC.

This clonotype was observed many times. CDR3 sequence reads: CASSLGYNQPQHF. The CDR3 coding sequence is TGCGCCAGCAGCTTGGGTTACAATCAGCCCCAGCATTTT. V gene TRBV5-1 combines with J gene TRBJ1-5; no definite D call. Between the trimmed V and J ends, which lost 0 bases and 3 bases, there was a span of 4 bases. The CDR3 has 13 residues. The germline CDR1 and CDR2 sequences are SGHRS and YFSETQ. The full variable domain, in which reference TRBV5-1 and TRBJ1-5 provide the parts outside the CDR3, is KAGVTQTPRYLIKTRGQQVTLSCSPISGHRSVSWYQQTPGQGLQFLFEYFSETQRNKGNFPGRFSGRQFSNSRSEMNVSTLELGDSALYLCASSLGYNQPQHFGDGTRLSIL.

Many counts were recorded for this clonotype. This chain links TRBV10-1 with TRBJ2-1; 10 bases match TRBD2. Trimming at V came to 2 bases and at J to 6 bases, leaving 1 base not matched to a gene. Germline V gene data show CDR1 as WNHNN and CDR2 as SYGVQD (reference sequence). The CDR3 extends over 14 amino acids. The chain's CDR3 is CASSETSGTNEQFF. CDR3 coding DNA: TGCGCCAGCAGTGAGACTAGCGGGACCAATGAGCAGTTCTTC.

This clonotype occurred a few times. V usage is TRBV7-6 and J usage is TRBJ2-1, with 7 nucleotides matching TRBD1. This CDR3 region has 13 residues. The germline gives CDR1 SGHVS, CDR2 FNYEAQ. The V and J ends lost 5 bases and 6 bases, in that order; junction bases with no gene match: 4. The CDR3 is CASSHGTANEQFF. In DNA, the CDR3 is TGTGCCAGCAGCCATGGGACAGCCAATGAGCAGTTCTTC.

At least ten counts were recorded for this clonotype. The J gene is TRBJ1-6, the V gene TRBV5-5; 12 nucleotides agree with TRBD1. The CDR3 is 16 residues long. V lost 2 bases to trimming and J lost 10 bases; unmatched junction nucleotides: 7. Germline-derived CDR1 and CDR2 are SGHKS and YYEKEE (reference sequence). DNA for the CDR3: TGTGCCAGCAGCTTAAATACCGGGACAGGGGGCTCACCCCTCCACTTT. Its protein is CASSLNTGTGGSPLHF.

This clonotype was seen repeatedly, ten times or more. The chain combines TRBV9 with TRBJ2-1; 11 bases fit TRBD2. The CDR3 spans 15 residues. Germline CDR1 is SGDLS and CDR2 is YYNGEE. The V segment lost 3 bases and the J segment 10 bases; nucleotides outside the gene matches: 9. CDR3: CASSATLAGDDEQFF. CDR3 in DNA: TGTGCCAGCAGCGCAACACTAGCGGGAGATGACGAGCAGTTCTTC.

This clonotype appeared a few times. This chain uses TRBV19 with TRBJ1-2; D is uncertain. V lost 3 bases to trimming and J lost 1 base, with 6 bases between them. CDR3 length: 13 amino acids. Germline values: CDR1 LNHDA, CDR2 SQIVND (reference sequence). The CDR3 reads CASSMEVNYGYTF. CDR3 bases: TGTGCCAGTAGTATGGAGGTTAACTATGGCTACACCTTC.

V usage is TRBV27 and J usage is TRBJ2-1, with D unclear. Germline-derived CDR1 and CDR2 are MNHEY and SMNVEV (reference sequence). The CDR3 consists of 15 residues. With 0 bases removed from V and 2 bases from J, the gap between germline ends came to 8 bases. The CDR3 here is CASSLSGLPYNEQFF. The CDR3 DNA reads TGTGCCAGCAGTTTATCAGGGTTACCCTACAATGAGCAGTTCTTC.

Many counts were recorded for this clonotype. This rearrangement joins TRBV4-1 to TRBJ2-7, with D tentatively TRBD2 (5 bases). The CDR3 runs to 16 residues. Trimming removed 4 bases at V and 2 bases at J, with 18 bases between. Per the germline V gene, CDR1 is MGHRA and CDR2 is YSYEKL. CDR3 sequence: CASSLHRWRRPYEQYF. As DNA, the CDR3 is TGCGCCAGCAGCCTCCACCGGTGGAGGAGACCCTACGAGCAGTACTTC.

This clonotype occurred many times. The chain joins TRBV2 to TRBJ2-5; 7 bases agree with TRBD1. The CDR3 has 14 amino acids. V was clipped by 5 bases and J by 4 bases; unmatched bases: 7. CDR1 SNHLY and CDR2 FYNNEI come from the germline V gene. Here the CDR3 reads CASSWDSRLETQYF. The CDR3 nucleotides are TGTGCCAGCAGTTGGGACAGCCGGTTAGAGACCCAGTACTTC.

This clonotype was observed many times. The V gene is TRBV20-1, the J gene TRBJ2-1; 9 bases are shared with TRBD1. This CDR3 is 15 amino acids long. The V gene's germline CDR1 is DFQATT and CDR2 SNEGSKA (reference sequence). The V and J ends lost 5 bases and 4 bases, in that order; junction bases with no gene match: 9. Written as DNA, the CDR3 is TGCAGTGCTCCCCGGACAGGGGCCAGGTACAATGAGCAGTTCTTC. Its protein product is CSAPRTGARYNEQFF.

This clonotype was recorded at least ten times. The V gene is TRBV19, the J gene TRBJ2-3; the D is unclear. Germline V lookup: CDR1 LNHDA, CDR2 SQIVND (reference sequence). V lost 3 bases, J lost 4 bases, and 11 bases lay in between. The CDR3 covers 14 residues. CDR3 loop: CASSILRVSDTQYF. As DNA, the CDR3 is TGTGCCAGTAGTATCCTTAGGGTGTCAGATACGCAGTATTTT. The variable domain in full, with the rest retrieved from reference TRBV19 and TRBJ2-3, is DGGITQSPKYLFRKEGQNVTLSCEQNLNHDAMYWYRQDPGQGLRLIYYSQIVNDFQKGDIAEGYSVSREKKESFPLTVTSAQKNPTAFYLCASSILRVSDTQYFGPGTRLTVL.

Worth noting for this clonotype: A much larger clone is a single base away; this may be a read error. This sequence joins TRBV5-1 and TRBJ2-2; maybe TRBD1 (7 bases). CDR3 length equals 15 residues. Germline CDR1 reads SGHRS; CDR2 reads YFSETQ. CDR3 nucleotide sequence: TGCGCCAGCAGCCCAGGGGGGATTCGCACCGGGGAGCTGGTTTTT. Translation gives CASSPGGIRTGELVF.

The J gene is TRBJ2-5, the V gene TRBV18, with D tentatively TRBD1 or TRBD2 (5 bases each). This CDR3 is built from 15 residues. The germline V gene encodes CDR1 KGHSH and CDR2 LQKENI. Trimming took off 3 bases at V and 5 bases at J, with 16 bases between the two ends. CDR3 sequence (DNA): TGTGCCAGCTCACCGCTACCGGGACCCCCGGAGACCCAGTACTTC. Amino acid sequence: CASSPLPGPPETQYF.

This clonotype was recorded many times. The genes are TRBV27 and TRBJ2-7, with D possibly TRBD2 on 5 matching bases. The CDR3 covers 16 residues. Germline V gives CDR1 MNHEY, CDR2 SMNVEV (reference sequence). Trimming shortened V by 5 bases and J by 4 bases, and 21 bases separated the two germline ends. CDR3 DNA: TGTGCCAGCAGTGCAACCTATAGAGGGCAATGGTACGAGCAGTACTTC. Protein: CASSATYRGQWYEQYF.

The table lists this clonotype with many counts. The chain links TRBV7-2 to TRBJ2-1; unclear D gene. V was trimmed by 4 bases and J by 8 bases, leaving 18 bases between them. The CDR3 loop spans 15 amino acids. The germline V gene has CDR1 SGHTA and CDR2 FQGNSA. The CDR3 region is CASSSTRVTGDEQFF. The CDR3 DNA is TGTGCCAGCAGCTCGACAAGGGTGACCGGCGATGAGCAGTTCTTC.

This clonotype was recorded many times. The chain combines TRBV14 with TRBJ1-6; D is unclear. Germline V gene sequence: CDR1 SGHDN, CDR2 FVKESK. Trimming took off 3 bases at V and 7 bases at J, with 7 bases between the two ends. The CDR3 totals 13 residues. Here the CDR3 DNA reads TGTGCCAGCAGCCAGATACGGAATTCACCCCTCCACTTT. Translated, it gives CASSQIRNSPLHF.

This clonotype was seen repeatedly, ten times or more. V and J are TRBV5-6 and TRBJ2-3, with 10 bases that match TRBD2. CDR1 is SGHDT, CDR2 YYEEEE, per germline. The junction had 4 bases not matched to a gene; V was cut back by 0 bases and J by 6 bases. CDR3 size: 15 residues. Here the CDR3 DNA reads TGTGCCAGCAGCTTGGAGCGGGAGGGCCTGGATACGCAGTATTTT. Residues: CASSLEREGLDTQYF.

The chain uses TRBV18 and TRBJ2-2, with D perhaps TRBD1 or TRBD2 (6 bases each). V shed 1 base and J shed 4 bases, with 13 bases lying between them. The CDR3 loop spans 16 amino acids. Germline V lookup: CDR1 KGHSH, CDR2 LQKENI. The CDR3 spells CASSPRAGEATGELFF. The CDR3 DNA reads TGTGCCAGCTCACCACGGGCAGGGGAGGCCACCGGGGAGCTGTTTTTT.

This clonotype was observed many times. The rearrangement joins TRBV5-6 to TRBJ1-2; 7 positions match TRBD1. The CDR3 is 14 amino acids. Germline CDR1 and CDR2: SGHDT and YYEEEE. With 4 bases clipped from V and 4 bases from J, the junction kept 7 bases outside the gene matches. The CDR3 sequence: CASSKDRSPYGYTF. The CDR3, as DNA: TGTGCCAGCAGCAAGGACAGGTCCCCCTATGGCTACACCTTC.

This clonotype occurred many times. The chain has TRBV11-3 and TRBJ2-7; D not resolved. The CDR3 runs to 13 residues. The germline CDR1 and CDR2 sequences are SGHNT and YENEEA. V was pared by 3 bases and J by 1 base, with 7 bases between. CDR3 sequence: CASSFGESYEQYF. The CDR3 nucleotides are TGTGCCAGCAGCTTCGGCGAATCCTACGAGCAGTACTTC.